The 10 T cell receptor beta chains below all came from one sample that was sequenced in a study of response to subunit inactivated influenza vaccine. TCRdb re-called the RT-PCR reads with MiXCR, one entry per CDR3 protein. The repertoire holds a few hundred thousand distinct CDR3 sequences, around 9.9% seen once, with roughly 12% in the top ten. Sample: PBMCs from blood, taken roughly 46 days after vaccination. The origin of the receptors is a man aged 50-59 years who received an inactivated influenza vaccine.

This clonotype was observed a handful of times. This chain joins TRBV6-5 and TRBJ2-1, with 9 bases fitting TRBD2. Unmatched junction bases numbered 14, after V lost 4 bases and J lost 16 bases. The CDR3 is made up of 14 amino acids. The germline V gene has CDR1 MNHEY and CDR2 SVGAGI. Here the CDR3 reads CASSSRSGGGAFFF. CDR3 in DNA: TGTGCCAGCAGTTCCAGGTCTGGCGGGGGGGCCTTCTTCTTC.

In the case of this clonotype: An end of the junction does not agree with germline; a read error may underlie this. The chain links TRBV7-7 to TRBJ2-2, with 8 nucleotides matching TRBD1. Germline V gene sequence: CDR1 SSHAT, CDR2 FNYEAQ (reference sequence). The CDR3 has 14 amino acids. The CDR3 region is CASSLGDKTGVLFF. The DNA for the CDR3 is TGTGCCAGCAGCTTAGGTGATAAGACAGGGGTGCTGTTTTTT.

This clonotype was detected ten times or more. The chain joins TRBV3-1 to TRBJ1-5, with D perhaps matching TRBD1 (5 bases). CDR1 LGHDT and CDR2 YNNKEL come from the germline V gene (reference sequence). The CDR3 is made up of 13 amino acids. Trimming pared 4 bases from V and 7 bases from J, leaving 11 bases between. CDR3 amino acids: CASSLSRDQPQHF. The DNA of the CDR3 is TGTGCCAGCAGCCTGTCCAGGGACCAGCCCCAGCATTTT.

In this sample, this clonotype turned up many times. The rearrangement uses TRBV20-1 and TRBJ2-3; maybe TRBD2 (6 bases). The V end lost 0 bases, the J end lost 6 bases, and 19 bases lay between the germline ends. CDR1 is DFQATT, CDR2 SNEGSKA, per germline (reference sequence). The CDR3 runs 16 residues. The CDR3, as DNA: TGCAGTGCTAGAGATCTCGTGGGACTCCCCTCGGATACGCAGTATTTT. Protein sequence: CSARDLVGLPSDTQYF.

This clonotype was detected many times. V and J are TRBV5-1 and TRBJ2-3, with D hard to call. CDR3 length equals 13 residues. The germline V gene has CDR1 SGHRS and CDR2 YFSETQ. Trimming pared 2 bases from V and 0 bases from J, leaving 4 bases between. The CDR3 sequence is CASSFPSTDTQYF. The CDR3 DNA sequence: TGCGCCAGCAGCTTCCCTAGCACAGATACGCAGTATTTT.

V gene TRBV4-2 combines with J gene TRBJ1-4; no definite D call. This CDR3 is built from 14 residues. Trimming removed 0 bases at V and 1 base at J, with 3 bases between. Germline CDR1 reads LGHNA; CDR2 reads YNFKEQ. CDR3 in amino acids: CASSQDRTNEKLFF. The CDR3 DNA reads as TGTGCCAGCAGCCAAGATAGAACTAATGAAAAACTGTTTTTT.

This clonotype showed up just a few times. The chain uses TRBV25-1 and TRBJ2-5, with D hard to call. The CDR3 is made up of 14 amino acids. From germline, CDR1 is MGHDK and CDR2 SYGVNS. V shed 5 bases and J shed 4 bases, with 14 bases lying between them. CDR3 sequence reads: CASSIWVGRETQYF. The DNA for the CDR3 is TGTGCCAGCAGTATCTGGGTGGGTCGAGAGACCCAGTACTTC.

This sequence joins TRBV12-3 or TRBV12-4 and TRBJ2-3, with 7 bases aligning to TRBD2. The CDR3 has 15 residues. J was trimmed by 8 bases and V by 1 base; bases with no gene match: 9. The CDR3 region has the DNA TGTGCCAGCAGTTTAGTGAGCGGGGCCCGGGTTACGCAGTATTTT. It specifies CASSLVSGARVTQYF.

Written as DNA, the CDR3 is TGTGCCAGCAGCTTCTACGGGACTAGCGGCACAGATACGCAGTATTTT. Its protein is CASSFYGTSGTDTQYF. V and J are TRBV7-9 and TRBJ2-3; TRBD2 matches at 10 bases. The J segment lost 1 base and the V segment lost 3 bases, leaving 4 bases of the junction unmatched. The CDR3 has 16 residues. Germline values: CDR1 SEHNR, CDR2 FQNEAQ (reference sequence).

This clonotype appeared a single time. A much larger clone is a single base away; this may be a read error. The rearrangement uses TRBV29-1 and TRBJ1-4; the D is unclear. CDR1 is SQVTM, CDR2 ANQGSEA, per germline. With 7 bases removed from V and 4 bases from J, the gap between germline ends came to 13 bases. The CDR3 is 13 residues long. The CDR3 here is CSASTRNNEKLFF. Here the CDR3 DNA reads TGCAGCGCTTCGACAAGGAATAATGAAAAACTGTTTTTT. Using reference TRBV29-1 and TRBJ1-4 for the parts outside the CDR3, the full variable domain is SAVISQKPSRDICQRGTSLTIQCQVDSQVTMMFWYRQQPGQSLTLIATANQGSEATYESGFVIDKFPISRPNLTFSTLTVSNMSPEDSSIYLCSASTRNNEKLFFGSGTQLSVL.